Following are 28 T cell receptor beta chains from one sample sequenced in a study of T cells in Graves' hyperthyroidism and ophthalmopathy. Authors of the study amplified TCR beta CDR3 regions from RNA transcripts. TCR CDR3 regions were first amplified by RT-PCR with HTBI primers. TCRdb re-called the multiplex PCR reads through MiXCR, storing one row per CDR3 protein. Of some 600,000 distinct CDR3 sequences listed, roughly 14% are singletons. The specimen sequenced was blood. The receptors were sampled from a woman aged 25 to 39 with Graves' hyperthyroidism that later progressed to Graves' ophthalmopathy.

About this clonotype itself: A read error may be the cause here, since a much bigger clone is one base away. The V call is TRBV3-1, the J call TRBJ1-6; D gene ambiguous. The germline gives CDR1 LGHDT, CDR2 YNNKEL (reference sequence). There are 15 residues in the CDR3. CDR3 coding DNA: TGTACCAGCAGCCAAGACGGGTCATCAAATTCACCCCTCCACTTT. This sequence encodes CTSSQDGSSNSPLHF.

The chain joins TRBV5-1 to TRBJ2-7; TRBD1 matches at 10 bases. CDR3 length equals 16 residues. The germline CDR1 and CDR2 sequences are SGHRS and YFSETQ. J was trimmed by 2 bases and V by 0 bases; bases with no gene match: 5. CDR3 protein: CASSLALGQGAYEQYF. CDR3 bases: TGCGCCAGCAGCTTGGCCCTTGGACAGGGGGCCTACGAGCAGTACTTC.

This clonotype was seen at least ten times. The chain combines TRBV28 with TRBJ2-5; the D gene could be TRBD1 or TRBD2 (5 bases each). The CDR3 has 15 residues. V lost 3 bases, J lost 6 bases, and 17 bases lay in between. Germline CDR1 MDHEN, CDR2 SYDVKM. CDR3 region: CASSFRWGYEKTQYF. The CDR3 bases are TGTGCCAGCAGTTTCAGGTGGGGGTACGAAAAGACCCAGTACTTC.

This chain uses TRBV3-1 with TRBJ2-5; 11 bases map to TRBD2. The germline V gene has CDR1 LGHDT and CDR2 YNNKEL (reference sequence). The V gene end was trimmed by 1 base and the J gene end by 2 bases; junction bases not matched to a gene: 3. The CDR3 extends over 16 amino acids. Written as DNA, the CDR3 is TGTGCCAGCAGCCAAGGGGGACTAGCGGTACAAGAGACCCAGTACTTC. Translated, it gives CASSQGGLAVQETQYF.

The J gene is TRBJ1-4, the V gene TRBV12-3 or TRBV12-4; D not certain. Trimming removed 5 bases from V and 0 bases from J, with 13 bases in between. The CDR3 length is 16 residues. CDR3 sequence reads: CASSPRGATTNEKLFF. CDR3 nucleotide sequence: TGTGCCAGCAGTCCCCGGGGAGCGACAACTAATGAAAAACTGTTTTTT.

This clonotype was seen at least ten times. This chain uses TRBV10-3 with TRBJ1-6; weak D call: TRBD1 (5 bases). Germline CDR1 is ENHRY and CDR2 is SYGVKD. Between the trimmed V and J ends, which lost 3 bases and 7 bases, there was a span of 13 bases. CDR3 size: 15 residues. CDR3 nucleotide sequence: TGTGCCATCAGTGACTCTGGGACTGAAAATTCACCCCTCCACTTT. This codes for CAISDSGTENSPLHF.

At least ten counts were recorded for this clonotype. The chain uses TRBV12-3 or TRBV12-4 and TRBJ2-6; D not resolved. The CDR3 has 18 residues. The germline V and J ends were trimmed by 2 bases and 4 bases, with 18 bases remaining between them. CDR3 coding DNA: TGTGCCAGCAGTTTACAAGTCCGGGTCTTGGGAGGGGCCAACGTCCTGACTTTC. Protein sequence: CASSLQVRVLGGANVLTF.

This clonotype has at least ten counts. The chain is built from TRBV29-1 and TRBJ1-3; possible D gene TRBD1, 5 bases. This CDR3 is 17 amino acids long. Per the germline V gene, CDR1 is SQVTM and CDR2 is ANQGSEA. V was pared by 7 bases and J by 1 base, with 23 bases between. The chain's CDR3 is CSAASGNRRGSGNTIYF. The CDR3 nucleotides are TGCAGCGCTGCATCGGGGAACAGGCGAGGTTCTGGAAACACCATATATTTT. The variable domain in full, with the rest retrieved from reference TRBV29-1 and TRBJ1-3, is SAVISQKPSRDICQRGTSLTIQCQVDSQVTMMFWYRQQPGQSLTLIATANQGSEATYESGFVIDKFPISRPNLTFSTLTVSNMSPEDSSIYLCSAASGNRRGSGNTIYFGEGSWLTVV.

This clonotype was seen at least ten times. The chain combines TRBV27 with TRBJ1-1; 7 nucleotides align to TRBD1. Trimming at V came to 4 bases and at J to 3 bases, leaving 2 bases not matched to a gene. Per germline, CDR1 MNHEY and CDR2 SMNVEV (reference sequence). The CDR3 length is 13 residues. The CDR3 bases are TGTGCCAGCAGTTCCACAGGGGACACTGAAGCTTTCTTT. Its protein product is CASSSTGDTEAFF.

The table lists this clonotype with a few counts. The chain uses TRBV19 and TRBJ2-5; tentative D call: TRBD1 (6 bases). The CDR3 length is 14 residues. CDR1 LNHDA and CDR2 SQIVND come from the germline V gene (reference sequence). Deletions cut 4 bases from V and 1 base from J, with 10 bases between. CDR3 loop: CASSKTQGQETQYF. CDR3 sequence (DNA): TGTGCCAGTAGTAAAACACAGGGCCAAGAGACCCAGTACTTC.

This clonotype occurred many times. This sequence joins TRBV20-1 and TRBJ2-1; unclear D gene. The CDR3 has 13 amino acids. CDR1 DFQATT and CDR2 SNEGSKA come from the germline V gene (reference sequence). The V end was cut by 3 bases, the J end by 3 bases, with 9 bases between. In DNA, the CDR3 is TGCAGTGCTAGGGGCTCGAACTACAATGAGCAGTTCTTC. Protein product: CSARGSNYNEQFF.

This clonotype was seen many times. The CDR3 loop reads CASSFRGGTEAFF. Here the CDR3 DNA reads TGTGCCAGCAGTTTCAGGGGTGGAACTGAAGCTTTCTTT. The rearrangement links TRBV12-3 or TRBV12-4 to TRBJ1-1; the D gene is possibly TRBD1 (6 bases). This CDR3 has 13 residues. Deletions cut 3 bases from V and 5 bases from J, with 10 bases between.

This clonotype was detected ten times or more. This sequence joins TRBV28 and TRBJ2-7; D assignment may be TRBD1 or TRBD2 (5 bases each). V dropped 6 bases and J dropped 4 bases, with 22 bases sitting between them. This CDR3 contains 16 residues. The V gene's germline CDR1 is MDHEN and CDR2 SYDVKM. CDR3 DNA sequence: TGTGCCAGCAGCTCCGGGACCGCCGTCCGATCATACGAGCAGTACTTC. Amino acid sequence: CASSSGTAVRSYEQYF.

This clonotype was recorded many times. The J gene is TRBJ2-1, the V gene TRBV28; 11 bases match TRBD2. J gave up 0 bases and V 6 bases, and 4 bases lay outside the gene matches. CDR3 length: 16 residues. From germline, CDR1 is MDHEN and CDR2 SYDVKM. The CDR3 nucleotides are TGTGCCAGCAGCCTTACTAGCGGGAGCTCCTACAATGAGCAGTTCTTC. Translated, it gives CASSLTSGSSYNEQFF.

This clonotype has ten or more counts. The chain joins TRBV28 to TRBJ2-1, with a possible D match to TRBD1 (5 bases). Trimming removed 4 bases at V and 0 bases at J, with 31 bases between. This CDR3 spans 22 amino acids. Germline V gene sequence: CDR1 MDHEN, CDR2 SYDVKM. The CDR3 DNA is TGTGCCAGCAGTTCATTCCGGACACGGCGACCCGTAGATATCGTCTCCTACAATGAGCAGTTCTTC. Translated, it gives CASSSFRTRRPVDIVSYNEQFF. The entire variable domain, with the rest obtained from reference TRBV28 and TRBJ2-1, is as follows: DVKVTQSSRYLVKRTGEKVFLECVQDMDHENMFWYRQDPGLGLRLIYFSYDVKMKEKGDIPEGYSVSREKKERFSLILESASTNQTSMYLCASSSFRTRRPVDIVSYNEQFFGPGTRLTVL.

Ten or more counts support this clonotype. This chain uses TRBV2 with TRBJ2-7; D uncertain. V lost 1 base and J lost 7, with 14 bases in between. The CDR3 covers 14 residues. From germline, CDR1 is SNHLY and CDR2 FYNNEI. CDR3 DNA sequence: TGTGCCAGCAGTGAAGAGGCGGTGGGTAGAGAGCAGTACTTC. Residues: CASSEEAVGREQYF.

This clonotype was seen a handful of times. The J gene is TRBJ1-5, the V gene TRBV19; a possible D gene is TRBD1 (6 bases). The germline CDR1 and CDR2 sequences are LNHDA and SQIVND (reference sequence). The CDR3 runs to 13 residues. The V and J ends lost 8 bases and 4 bases respectively, with 12 bases between them. The CDR3 sequence is CASGGPGNQPQHF. The CDR3 coding sequence is TGTGCCAGTGGGGGGCCCGGAAATCAGCCCCAGCATTTT. Based on the CDR3 plus reference TRBV19 and TRBJ1-5, the full variable domain is DGGITQSPKYLFRKEGQNVTLSCEQNLNHDAMYWYRQDPGQGLRLIYYSQIVNDFQKGDIAEGYSVSREKKESFPLTVTSAQKNPTAFYLCASGGPGNQPQHFGDGTRLSIL.

The chain carries TRBV25-1 and TRBJ2-7, with D unresolved. Trimming cost V 8 bases and J 2 bases, with 16 bases left between them. CDR1 is MGHDK, CDR2 SYGVNS, per germline. The CDR3 has 14 amino acids. In DNA, the CDR3 is TGTGCCAGCGGGCTATCGTGGCAGCCCTACGAGCAGTACTTC. Residues: CASGLSWQPYEQYF.

Notes on this clonotype: No conserved phenylalanine or tryptophan ends this CDR3, so it is likely a read error. The chain uses TRBV7-6 and TRBJ2-3; D gene ambiguous. The germline V gene has CDR1 SGHVS and CDR2 FNYEAQ. Deletions cut 0 bases from V and 2 bases from J, with 12 bases between. The length of the CDR3 is 16 residues. In DNA form, the CDR3 reads TGTGCCAGCAGCTTAGCAGGCAACCTCTTCACAGATACGCAGTATTCT. It translates to CASSLAGNLFTDTQYS.

The sample holds many counts of this clonotype. The rearrangement joins TRBV27 to TRBJ2-7; 7 positions match TRBD2. CDR1 MNHEY and CDR2 SMNVEV come from the germline V gene (reference sequence). The CDR3 runs 15 residues. J gave up 2 bases and V 5 bases, and 9 bases lay outside the gene matches. CDR3 DNA sequence: TGTGCCAGCAGTCCCCCGGGAGGCCACCCCTACGAGCAGTACTTC. This codes for CASSPPGGHPYEQYF.

This clonotype was detected only a few times. V is TRBV6-2 or TRBV6-3 and J is TRBJ1-1; TRBD1 matches 7 bases. Germline V gene sequence: CDR1 MNHEY, CDR2 SVGEGT. V shed 0 bases, J shed 6 bases, and the junction held 4 bases outside the gene matches. CDR3 length equals 14 residues. CDR3 region: CASSYSRQGSEAFF. As DNA, the CDR3 is TGTGCCAGCAGTTACTCCCGACAGGGCTCTGAAGCTTTCTTT.

Ten or more counts support this clonotype. The gene calls are TRBV7-3 and TRBJ2-1, with TRBD2 matching over 11 bases. CDR3 length: 18 residues. Per the germline V gene, CDR1 is SGHTA and CDR2 is FQGTGA. V shed 2 bases, J shed 4 bases, and the junction held 10 bases outside the gene matches. Here the CDR3 DNA reads TGTGCCAGCAGCTTACATAGTCCCGGGACTAGCGGATACAATGAGCAGTTCTTC. Translated, it gives CASSLHSPGTSGYNEQFF.

This clonotype came up many times. V and J are TRBV19 and TRBJ2-2; 9 nucleotides line up with TRBD1. CDR3 length equals 15 residues. The V segment lost 6 bases and the J segment 3 bases; nucleotides outside the gene matches: 5. Germline loops: CDR1 LNHDA, CDR2 SQIVND (reference sequence). CDR3 sequence (DNA): TGTGCCAGTAGAACAGGGGGCATCGACACCGGGGAGCTGTTTTTT. Its translation: CASRTGGIDTGELFF.

The table lists this clonotype with many counts. The gene calls are TRBV27 and TRBJ2-7, with TRBD2 as a possible D gene (5 bases). This CDR3 spans 18 amino acids. Germline V lookup: CDR1 MNHEY, CDR2 SMNVEV (reference sequence). V was trimmed by 6 bases and J by 3 bases, leaving 27 bases between them. CDR3 sequence reads: CASSSRPQTVTAVYEQYF. The DNA for the CDR3 is TGTGCCAGCAGCAGCCGGCCACAAACGGTCACAGCGGTCTACGAGCAGTACTTC.

This clonotype was seen many times. This chain joins TRBV30 and TRBJ2-1, with TRBD2 matching over 9 bases. Germline CDR1 reads GTSNPN; CDR2 reads SVGIG (reference sequence). V lost 5 bases, J lost 4 bases, and 9 bases stayed unmatched. This CDR3 spans 15 amino acids. CDR3 sequence reads: CAWDPTSGVYNEQFF. CDR3 bases: TGTGCCTGGGACCCGACTAGCGGAGTTTACAATGAGCAGTTCTTC.

There are many counts of this clonotype. This chain uses TRBV20-1 with TRBJ2-1, with D maybe TRBD2 (6 bases). Trimming stripped 3 bases from V and 3 bases from J, with 12 bases between. Per the germline V gene, CDR1 is DFQATT and CDR2 is SNEGSKA (reference sequence). The CDR3 has 14 amino acids. This chain's CDR3 is CSARERVSYNEQFF. CDR3 nucleotide sequence: TGCAGTGCTAGGGAGCGGGTGAGCTACAATGAGCAGTTCTTC.

This clonotype showed up many times. This chain links TRBV14 with TRBJ2-7; no definite D call. The CDR3 covers 13 residues. Germline CDR1 is SGHDN and CDR2 is FVKESK. V dropped 2 bases and J dropped 0 bases, with 5 bases sitting between them. CDR3 sequence reads: CASSQRVSYEQYF. The DNA for the CDR3 is TGTGCCAGCAGCCAACGGGTCTCCTACGAGCAGTACTTC.

This chain uses TRBV28 with TRBJ2-2, with 8 nucleotides matching TRBD1. The CDR3 spans 21 residues. Germline V gene sequence: CDR1 MDHEN, CDR2 SYDVKM. J gave up 3 bases and V 3 bases, and 21 bases lay outside the gene matches. The CDR3 spells CASSFLTLTAGGARDTGELFF. In nucleotides, the CDR3 is TGTGCCAGCAGTTTTCTCACCCTGACGGCAGGGGGCGCGAGGGACACCGGGGAGCTGTTTTTT.